This paragraph reports one T cell receptor beta chain. From germline, CDR1 is MDHEN and CDR2 SYDVKM. V was pared by 8 bases and J by 4 bases, with 6 bases of the junction left unmatched. The length of the CDR3 is 14 residues. The source of the sample is a study of blood T cell repertoires in COVID-19. Method: immunoSEQ multiplex PCR; TCRdb's copy keeps in-frame clones and lacks some. The data contain around 200,000 clones, around nine tenths of them singletons. This chain links TRBV28 with TRBJ2-7; 12 nucleotides line up with TRBD2. This clonotype was obtained from a young man with active or convalescent COVID-19. The sample consisted of peripheral blood. The CDR3 here is CASLTSGRPYEQYF. The CDR3 nucleotides read TGTGCCAGCTTGACTAGCGGGAGACCTTACGAGCAGTACTTC.